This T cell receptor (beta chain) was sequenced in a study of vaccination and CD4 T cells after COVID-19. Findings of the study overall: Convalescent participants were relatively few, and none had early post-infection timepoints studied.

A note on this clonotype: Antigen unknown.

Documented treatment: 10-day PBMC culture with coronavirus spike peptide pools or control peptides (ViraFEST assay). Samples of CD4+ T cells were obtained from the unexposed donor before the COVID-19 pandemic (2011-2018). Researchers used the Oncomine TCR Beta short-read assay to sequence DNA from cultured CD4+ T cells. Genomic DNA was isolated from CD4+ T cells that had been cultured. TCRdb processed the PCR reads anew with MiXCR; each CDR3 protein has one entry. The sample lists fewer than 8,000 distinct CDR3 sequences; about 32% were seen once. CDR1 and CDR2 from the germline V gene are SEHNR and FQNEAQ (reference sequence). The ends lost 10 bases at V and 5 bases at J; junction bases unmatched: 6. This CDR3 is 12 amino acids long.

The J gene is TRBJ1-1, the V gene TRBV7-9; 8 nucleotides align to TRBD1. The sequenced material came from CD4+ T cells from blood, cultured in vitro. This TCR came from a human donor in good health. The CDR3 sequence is CAMTQGETEAFF. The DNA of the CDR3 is TGTGCCATGACACAGGGGGAAACTGAAGCTTTCTTT. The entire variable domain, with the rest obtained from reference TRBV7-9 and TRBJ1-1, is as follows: DTGVSQNPRHKITKRGQNVTFRCDPISEHNRLYWYRQTLGQGPEFLTYFQNEAQLEKSRLLSDRFSAERPKGSFSTLEIQRTEQGDSAMYLCAMTQGETEAFFGQGTRLTVV.